This T cell receptor beta chain was identified in a study of radiotherapy plus CTLA-4 blockade in lung cancer. CDR3 size: 15 residues. Germline V CDR1 and CDR2: SGHRS, YFSETQ. Trimming took 2 bases from V and 6 from J; bases not matched to a gene: 7. As for this clone: Its antigen is still unknown.

Regarding the study as a whole: Blood saw expansion of tumor-derived TCR clones after radiotherapy plus ipilimumab.

Profiling relied on immunoSEQ multiplex PCR, and the TCRdb table lists in-frame clones only, not all of them. Counted here are 43,000 or so clones, 63% occurring once; the ten biggest clones make up about 18%. The clonotype originates from a human donor with non-small cell lung cancer who had a partial response to radiotherapy plus ipilimumab. Source: peripheral blood, taken from a patient treated with radiotherapy plus ipilimumab. This chain uses TRBV5-1 with TRBJ1-2, with 10 bases matching TRBD1. CDR3 sequence: CASSLGRQGANGYTF. Written as DNA, the CDR3 is TGCGCCAGCAGCTTAGGTCGACAGGGGGCGAATGGCTACACCTTC.